A selection of T cell receptor beta chains follows, all from one sample in a study of preoperative IRX-2 immunotherapy in early breast cancer. The assay was immunoSEQ multiplex PCR, and TCRdb's table has in-frame clones only and misses some. The data hold around 60,000 clones, with around 94% observed a single time. This material was obtained from a patient treated with IRX-2 immunotherapy. These TCRs come from a human donor with breast cancer. CDR3s include the opening cysteine and the closing phenylalanine or tryptophan. A D gene is named only where the DNA matches it firmly. A clone size is listed for some rows: how often the clone was seen (once, few, many), or a class if it is expanded.

cdr3_length | d_call | j_call | clone_size | v_call | cdr3_aa | cdr3_nt
16 | TRBD1 | TRBJ2-1 | NA | TRBV9 | CASSVLGQGSYNEQFF | TGTGCCAGCAGCGTACTGGGACAGGGCTCCTACAATGAGCAGTTCTTC
15 | TRBD1 | TRBJ1-2 | NA | TRBV28 | CASSLLRRGRYGYTF | TGTGCCAGCAGTTTATTACGCAGGGGGCGCTATGGCTACACCTTC
13 | NA | TRBJ1-3 | NA | TRBV11-2 | CASSPNRLNTIYF | TGTGCCAGCAGCCCTAACCGGCTCAACACCATATATTTT
17 | TRBD2 | TRBJ2-7 | NA | TRBV10-3 | CAISASWGGRARHEQYF | TGTGCCATCAGCGCGTCGTGGGGCGGGAGGGCGAGACACGAGCAGTACTTC
14 | NA | TRBJ1-6 | once | TRBV7-2 | CASSRLGGGSPLHF | TGTGCCAGCAGCCGGCTGGGGGGTGGTTCACCCCTCCACTTT
13 | NA | TRBJ1-1 | NA | TRBV7-2 | CASSVQQLPEAFF | TGTGCCAGCAGCGTTCAACAGCTTCCTGAAGCTTTCTTT
13 | NA | TRBJ2-7 | NA | TRBV10-3 | CAINGGSSYEQYF | TGTGCCATCAATGGCGGCAGTTCCTACGAGCAGTACTTC
14 | TRBD1 | TRBJ1-5 | NA | TRBV6-5 | CASSDRGIFQPQHF | TGTGCCAGCAGCGACAGGGGAATCTTTCAGCCCCAGCATTTT
14 | NA | TRBJ1-6 | NA | TRBV10-3 | CAITEGGRGSPLHF | TGTGCCATCACCGAGGGGGGCCGAGGCTCACCCCTCCACTTT
15 | NA | TRBJ2-2 | NA | TRBV19 | CASSTEGRSTGELFF | TGTGCCTCAAGTACGGAGGGGCGAAGCACCGGGGAGCTGTTTTTT
16 | NA | TRBJ1-3 | NA | TRBV5-6 | CASSLPPGASGNTIYF | TGTGCCAGCAGCCTCCCCCCAGGGGCCTCTGGAAACACCATATATTTT
15 | TRBD1 | TRBJ2-5 | NA | TRBV9 | CASSGRQGAWETQYF | TGTGCCAGCAGCGGCCGACAGGGGGCATGGGAGACCCAGTACTTC
13 | NA | TRBJ2-7 | once | TRBV27 | CASSLAAPYEQYF | TGTGCCAGCAGTTTGGCCGCCCCCTACGAGCAGTACTTC
14 | TRBD1 | TRBJ2-3 | NA | TRBV4-3 | CASSQITGADTQYF | TGCGCCAGCAGCCAAATCACAGGGGCAGATACGCAGTATTTT
14 | TRBD1 | TRBJ1-1 | NA | TRBV5-4 | CASSPQGVNTEAFF | TGTGCCAGCAGCCCTCAGGGGGTGAACACTGAAGCTTTCTTT
13 | TRBD1 | TRBJ1-2 | once | TRBV9 | CASSVQGAQGYTF | TGTGCCAGCAGCGTTCAGGGGGCTCAGGGCTACACCTTC
13 | NA | TRBJ1-1 | NA | TRBV7-8 | CASSEGGDTEAFF | TGTGCCAGCAGCGAAGGGGGGGACACTGAAGCTTTCTTT
14 | TRBD1 | TRBJ1-2 | NA | TRBV27 | CASSFRDRQYGYTF | TGTGCCAGCAGTTTCCGGGACAGACAGTATGGCTACACCTTC
10 | NA | TRBJ1-2 | few | TRBV20-1 | CSGESYGYTF | TGCAGTGGAGAGAGCTATGGCTACACCTTC
18 | NA | TRBJ2-2 | NA | TRBV11-3 | CASSLDSVGSANTGELFF | TGTGCCAGCAGCTTAGATTCCGTGGGCAGCGCGAACACCGGGGAGCTGTTTTTT
12 | NA | TRBJ1-2 | NA | TRBV5-6 | CASSLQGYGYTF | TGTGCCAGCAGCCTCCAGGGTTATGGCTACACCTTC
11 | NA | TRBJ1-1 | NA | TRBV2 | CASRRGTEAFF | TGTGCCAGCCGCAGGGGCACTGAAGCTTTCTTT
14 | NA | TRBJ2-3 | NA | TRBV6-5 | CASSYSSGTDTQYF | TGTGCCAGCAGTTACTCGTCCGGCACAGATACGCAGTATTTT
10 | NA | TRBJ2-1 | NA | TRBV28 | CASSRLAQFF | TGTGCCAGCAGTAGACTTGCGCAGTTCTTC
15 | TRBD2 | TRBJ2-5 | NA | TRBV7-2 | CASSLVGREAETQYF | TGTGCCAGCAGCTTAGTTGGGAGGGAGGCGGAGACCCAGTACTTC
13 | NA | TRBJ2-7 | NA | TRBV7-9 | CASSSLATYEQYF | TGTGCCAGCAGCTCCCTAGCTACTTACGAGCAGTACTTC
16 | NA | TRBJ2-1 | NA | TRBV4-1 | CASSQGVLEPYNEQFF | TGCGCCAGCAGCCAAGGGGTCTTGGAACCTTACAATGAGCAGTTCTTC
13 | NA | TRBJ2-7 | once | TRBV28 | CASCIRGWHEQYF | TGTGCCAGTTGCATCCGAGGGTGGCACGAGCAGTACTTC
12 | NA | TRBJ1-2 | NA | TRBV28 | CASSFGSYGYTF | TGTGCCAGCAGTTTTGGTTCCTATGGCTACACCTTC
19 | TRBD1 | TRBJ1-3 | NA | TRBV6-1 | CASSEGDRRLGTKRLTIYF | TGTGCCAGCAGTGAAGGGGACAGGCGACTTGGAACGAAACGTTTGACCATATATTTT
15 | TRBD1 | TRBJ1-2 | NA | TRBV19 | CASSTSGTGGFGYTF | TGTGCCAGTAGTACTTCCGGGACAGGGGGCTTCGGCTACACCTTC
15 | NA | TRBJ2-4 | NA | TRBV29-1 | CSVVSNPDTKNIQYF | TGCAGCGTTGTATCGAACCCGGACACCAAAAACATTCAGTACTTC
14 | NA | TRBJ2-5 | NA | TRBV7-2 | CASSSGIHAGTQYF | TGTGCCAGCAGCTCCGGGATTCACGCGGGGACCCAGTACTTC
12 | TRBD2 | TRBJ2-1 | NA | TRBV7-2 | CASSSPPGGQFF | TGTGCCAGCAGCTCACCCCCGGGGGGGCAGTTCTTC
14 | TRBD1 | TRBJ1-2 | NA | TRBV28 | CASSLDRGIYGYTF | TGTGCCAGCAGTTTAGACAGGGGGATATATGGCTACACCTTC
15 | NA | TRBJ1-1 | few | TRBV7-9 | CASSQRVVQYTEAFF | TGTGCCAGCAGCCAGAGAGTCGTACAGTACACTGAAGCTTTCTTT
9 | NA | TRBJ2-7 | NA | TRBV27 | CATASEQYF | TGTGCCACGGCCTCCGAGCAGTACTTC
13 | NA | TRBJ1-5 | NA | TRBV27 | CASSFRTGQPQHF | TGTGCCAGCAGTTTCAGGACGGGTCAACCCCAGCATTTT
14 | NA | TRBJ2-5 | NA | TRBV4-2 | CASSQDQTQETQYF | TGTGCCAGCAGCCAAGATCAAACTCAAGAGACCCAGTACTTC
15 | NA | TRBJ1-2 | NA | TRBV25-1 | CASSERQSLPYGYTF | TGTGCCAGCAGTGAGCGACAGAGTCTCCCCTATGGCTACACCTTC
15 | NA | TRBJ2-7 | NA | TRBV2 | CASSDALGPSYEQYF | TGTGCCAGCAGTGACGCTCTTGGACCCTCCTACGAGCAGTACTTC
14 | TRBD1 | TRBJ1-3 | NA | TRBV10-3 | CAIGRDRDGNTIYF | TGTGCCATCGGGCGGGACAGGGACGGAAACACCATATATTTT
16 | NA | TRBJ2-3 | NA | TRBV7-8 | CASRVLGGVSTDTQYF | TGTGCCAGCAGGGTCCTAGGGGGGGTTAGCACAGATACGCAGTATTTT
13 | TRBD1 | TRBJ1-2 | NA | TRBV9 | CASSATGVRGYTF | TGTGCCAGCAGCGCGACAGGGGTCCGTGGCTACACCTTC
14 | NA | TRBJ1-5 | NA | TRBV6-1 | CASRMASSNQPQHF | TGTGCCAGCAGAATGGCAAGTAGCAATCAGCCCCAGCATTTT
13 | NA | TRBJ2-3 | once | TRBV30 | CAWMPKGAYTQYF | TGTGCCTGGATGCCAAAGGGAGCGTATACGCAGTATTTT
15 | TRBD1 | TRBJ2-7 | once | TRBV27 | CASSYRTGPIYEQYF | TGTGCCAGCAGTTATAGGACAGGACCAATCTACGAGCAGTACTTC
12 | NA | TRBJ1-5 | NA | TRBV11-2 | CASGQGNQPQHF | TGTGCCAGCGGGCAGGGAAATCAGCCCCAGCATTTT
14 | NA | TRBJ1-1 | NA | TRBV4-3 | CASSKQGMNTEAFF | TGCGCCAGCAGCAAACAGGGTATGAACACTGAAGCTTTCTTT
14 | NA | TRBJ2-2 | NA | TRBV7-2 | CASSPGRSIGELFF | TGTGCCAGCAGCCCGGGACGATCCATCGGGGAGCTGTTTTTT
14 | NA | TRBJ2-2 | once | TRBV7-9 | CASSEWGDTGELFF | TGTGCCAGCTCTGAGTGGGGTGACACCGGGGAGCTGTTTTTT
13 | NA | TRBJ2-2 | NA | TRBV9 | CASSGKVAGELFF | TGTGCCAGCAGCGGGAAGGTCGCCGGGGAGCTGTTTTTT
15 | TRBD1 | TRBJ2-2 | NA | TRBV7-9 | CASSLKGGVTGELFF | TGTGCCAGCAGCTTAAAAGGGGGCGTCACCGGGGAGCTGTTTTTT